The source of this T cell receptor (beta chain) is a study of cytomegalovirus exposure and HLA in healthy donors. Study results and limitations: In an earlier analysis, most TCR beta V segments were productive about 87% or about 30% of the time.

The CDR3 is 13 residues long. CDR1 KGHSH and CDR2 LQKENI come from the germline V gene. The trim removed 7 bases at V and 2 bases at J, leaving 2 bases unmatched. Comment on this clone: Its antigen is not identified.

The study ran its PCR with 60 Vbeta and 13 Jbeta primers. Data came from immunoSEQ multiplex PCR; TCRdb stores just in-frame clones and leaves some out. The sample consists of approximately 170,000 clones, 82% of them appearing once. The chain joins TRBV18 to TRBJ2-1, with TRBD2 matching 7 bases. The TCR originated in a male donor in good health and CMV-seronegative. Material for sequencing was PBMCs. The CDR3 DNA reads TGTGCCAGCTGCGCGGGGGCCTACAATGAGCAGTTCTTC. It codes for CASCAGAYNEQFF.